The 2 T cell receptor beta chains in this list originate from one sample, sequenced in a study of regulatory T cells in long-lasting Graves disease. Researchers made TCR beta libraries by using iRepertoire HTBI primers and running Arm-PCR on CDR3 regions. MiXCR, applied by TCRdb to the multiplex PCR reads, yields one record per CDR3 protein. The sample consists of around 480,000 distinct CDR3 sequences, 15% to 20% of them appearing once. The time point was: newly diagnosed GD, antithyroid drugs for less than 3 months. With RNA extracted from PBMCs as input, the TCR library was made. This sample also belongs to another study, concerning T cells in Graves' hyperthyroidism and ophthalmopathy.

Sequenced here: peripheral blood mononuclear cells (PBMCs), sampled at new diagnosis, from a patient treated with antithyroid drugs. These receptors all stem from a middle-aged man with Graves disease.

This clonotype has ten or more counts. The genes are TRBV2 and TRBJ1-5, with D maybe TRBD1 (6 bases). With 5 bases removed from V and 2 bases from J, the gap between germline ends came to 10 bases. The CDR3 length is 14 residues. The germline gives CDR1 SNHLY, CDR2 FYNNEI. The CDR3 loop is CASSNRAGNQPQHF. In DNA form, the CDR3 reads TGTGCCAGCAGTAACAGGGCGGGCAATCAGCCCCAGCATTTT.

With regard to this clonotype: A read error likely explains this, since a far larger clone differs by one base. The chain links TRBV20-1 to TRBJ2-7, with 13 bases matching TRBD2. V trimming: 4 bases; J trimming: 7 bases; junction bases outside the gene matches: 7. Germline V gives CDR1 DFQATT, CDR2 SNEGSKA (reference sequence). The CDR3 runs to 14 residues. CDR3 sequence (DNA): TGCAGTGCTACCGGGACTAGCGGGGCCAATGAGCAGTACTTC. Its translation is CSATGTSGANEQYF.